This T cell receptor beta chain was found in a study of vaccination and CD4 T cells after COVID-19. Study summary: No peptide, an HIV-1 Nef pool, or a CEFX pool was what each control culture received.

The CDR3 length is 19 residues. Noted treatment: roughly 10-day PBMC culture with coronavirus spike peptide pools or control peptides (ViraFEST assay). CD4+ T cells that came from the unexposed donor were collected before the COVID-19 pandemic (2011-2018). In the ViraFEST assay, peptide-pool expansion preceded TCR sequencing of expanded clonotypes. Scientists separated out CD4+ T cells through negative selection following 10 days in culture. As to this clonotype: Its specificity is not known.

The Oncomine TCR Beta short-read assay generated sequence data from the DNA of cultured CD4+ T cells. From cultured CD4+ T cells, genomic DNA was extracted. TCRdb re-called the PCR reads through MiXCR, storing one row per CDR3 protein. The sample has thousands of distinct CDR3 sequences; 41% are singletons. This receptor was taken from a human donor in good health. The chain couples TRBV21-1 to TRBJ2-1; the D call of TRBD1 is as the table states it, not checked on the DNA. TRBV21-1 is designated a pseudogene. What was sequenced was CD4+ T cells from blood, cultured in vitro. In nucleotides, the CDR3 is TGTGCCAGCCGAACCTCGACAGGGTGGGGGGTTAGCTCCTACAATGAGCAGTTCTTC. Protein sequence: CASRTSTGWGVSSYNEQFF.